This T cell receptor (beta chain) was recorded in a study of T cells in Graves' hyperthyroidism and ophthalmopathy. Study results and caveats: Blood also showed most of the thyroid clonotypes that were expanded above 0.001.

The TCR beta CDR3 regions underwent amplification using RNA transcripts as the source. Using the HTBI primer set, a first-round RT-PCR was run on the TCR CDR3. TCRdb fed the multiplex PCR reads into MiXCR, producing one record per CDR3 protein. The sample shows about 640,000 distinct CDR3 sequences, about 45% of them seen only once. Orbital computed tomography, thyroid ultrasound, serum thyroxine and TRAb, and clinical symptoms together informed the diagnoses. In the case of this clonotype: The antigen remains unidentified.

The origin of this receptor is an adult man with Graves' disease, either hyperthyroidism or ophthalmopathy (not recorded which). Sequencing was performed on peripheral blood or thyroid tissue (not recorded which).

CDR3 nucleotide sequence: TGTGCCAGCAGCTTAGATCGTGCAGGGGGCGGCTACACCTTC. Protein sequence: CASSLDRAGGGYTF. The gene calls are TRBV7-2 and TRBJ1-2; 8 bases line up with TRBD1. The V gene end was trimmed by 1 base and the J gene end by 8 bases; junction bases not matched to a gene: 6. The CDR3 spans 14 residues. Germline V gene data show CDR1 as SGHTA and CDR2 as FQGNSA.